This TCR beta chain emerged from a study of T cells in Graves' hyperthyroidism and ophthalmopathy. TCR beta CDR3 regions were amplified from RNA. The HTBI primer set served for first-round RT-PCR of the TCR CDR3. From the multiplex PCR reads, TCRdb called clonotypes with MiXCR, one entry per CDR3 protein. The profile shows 190,000 or so distinct CDR3 sequences, around 18% of them singletons. Germline CDR1 reads MNHEY; CDR2 reads SMNVEV (reference sequence). This CDR3 has 17 amino acids. V gave up 5 bases and J gave up 5 bases; unmatched junction bases: 17. This clonotype showed up many times. The sample comprised blood. The TCR was taken from a man in his forties with Graves' hyperthyroidism. The V gene is TRBV27, the J gene TRBJ2-7; 8 bases fit TRBD1. Here the CDR3 reads CASSRSLRSGGVDEQYF. CDR3 coding DNA: TGTGCCAGCAGTCGCTCGCTTAGGTCAGGGGGCGTCGACGAGCAGTACTTC.